The present entry profiles one T cell receptor (beta chain) with its context. Authors' methods: Reference gene primer amplification yielded estimated nucleated cell counts. Repertoires were generated with immunoSEQ multiplex PCR, while TCRdb's copy carries only in-frame clones and drops some. V, J and clone size were drawn from that table, and D and trimming were deduced from the DNA. The sample includes 200,000 to 250,000 clones, around 86% of them seen just once. The data were taken from a study of blood T cell repertoires in COVID-19. Study at large: COVID-19 samples collected from the United States, Italy and Spain covered acute and convalescent phases. Sample material is recorded as cDNA or gDNA derived from T cells, B-cell-depleted T cells, or PBMCs.

Sequenced input: peripheral blood. This TCR was sampled from a man younger than 40 who had recovered from COVID-19.

CDR3 in DNA: TGCGCCAGCAGCAGCCCGTTTGAGGAGACCCAGTACTTC. Protein sequence: CASSSPFEETQYF. The chain has TRBV5-1 and TRBJ2-5, with D uncertain. The CDR3 is 13 amino acids. Between the trimmed V and J ends, which lost 4 bases and 5 bases, there was a span of 12 bases. Germline CDR1 is SGHRS and CDR2 is YFSETQ. Full variable domain (remainder filled in from reference TRBV5-1 and TRBJ2-5): KAGVTQTPRYLIKTRGQQVTLSCSPISGHRSVSWYQQTPGQGLQFLFEYFSETQRNKGNFPGRFSGRQFSNSRSEMNVSTLELGDSALYLCASSSPFEETQYFGPGTRLLVL.